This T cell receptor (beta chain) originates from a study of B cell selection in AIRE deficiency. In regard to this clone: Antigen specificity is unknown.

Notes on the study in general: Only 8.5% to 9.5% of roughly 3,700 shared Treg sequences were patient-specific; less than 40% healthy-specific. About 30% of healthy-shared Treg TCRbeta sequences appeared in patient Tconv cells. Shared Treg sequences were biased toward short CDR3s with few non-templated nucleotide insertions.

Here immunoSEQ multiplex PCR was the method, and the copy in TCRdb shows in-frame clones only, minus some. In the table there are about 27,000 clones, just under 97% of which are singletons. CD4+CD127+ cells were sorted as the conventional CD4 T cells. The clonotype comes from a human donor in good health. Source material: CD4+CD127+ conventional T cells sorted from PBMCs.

The CDR3 bases are TGTGCCAGCAGCAAGAGGCAGTTGAACACTGAAGCTTTCTTT. The encoded protein is CASSKRQLNTEAFF. V gene TRBV7-9 combines with J gene TRBJ1-1; no clear D gene. The CDR3 spans 14 residues. CDR1 SEHNR and CDR2 FQNEAQ come from the germline V gene (reference sequence). Trimming left V 5 bases short and J 0 bases short, with 10 bases between.